This T cell receptor beta chain came from a study of cytomegalovirus exposure and HLA in healthy donors. Study observations and caveats: The tendency of first-cohort TCR clusters to co-occur in the roughly 130 validation repertoires was the finding of a later analysis. Most TCRs appeared rarely, but some public TCRs recurred in many donors.

Clones were sequenced by immunoSEQ multiplex PCR, and TCRdb holds only the in-frame ones, with some missing. The sample includes about 280,000 clones, roughly 90% seen only once; the top ten take 0.92%. This clone occurred once. Its antigen is undetermined. This CDR3 comprises 17 residues. Trimming took off 6 bases at V and 0 bases at J, with 18 bases between the two ends. Germline loops: CDR1 SNHLY, CDR2 FYNNEI. The sample taken for sequencing was PBMCs. The TCR sequence derives from a woman younger than 30 in good health and CMV-seronegative. The chain employs TRBV2 and TRBJ2-1; D is possibly TRBD1 (6 bases). CDR3 residues: CASRAGPGHSSYNEQFF. CDR3 nucleotide sequence: TGTGCCAGCAGAGCTGGACCGGGACACAGCTCCTACAATGAGCAGTTCTTC. The full variable domain, with the rest looked up from reference TRBV2 and TRBJ2-1, is EPEVTQTPSHQVTQMGQEVILRCVPISNHLYFYWYRQILGQKVEFLVSFYNNEISEKSEIFDDQFSVERPDGSNFTLKIRSTKLEDSAMYFCASRAGPGHSSYNEQFFGPGTRLTVL.